This TCR beta chain was found in a study of shared clonotypes between healthy human individuals. CDR3 length: 15 amino acids. J was trimmed by 12 bases and V by 0 bases; bases with no gene match: 9. CDR1 is SGHTS and CDR2 is YDEGEE in the germline V gene. The study drew all its donors from Caucasian adults living in Nashville, Tennessee. The table lists this clone with a few counts. The antigen remains unidentified. Whole-study results and caveats: Approximately 5.3% was the fraction of naive CD4 clonotypes found shared across a few donors.

Method: immunoSEQ multiplex PCR; TCRdb's copy keeps in-frame clones and lacks some. The sample lists about 980,000 clones, 76% seen once, with nearly 1.5% in the top ten. The receptor's source is a man between 18 and 29 years old in good health. V usage is TRBV5-8 and J usage is TRBJ2-7; 13 bases are shared with TRBD2. Specimen: memory CD4+ T cells sorted from blood. Described subset: CD45RA-negative fraction. CDR3: CASSLDRTSGRTMYF. The CDR3 bases are TGTGCCAGCAGCTTGGACCGGACTAGCGGGAGAACGATGTACTTC.